Each of the 16 T cell receptor beta chains below was sequenced from the same sample in a study of T cells in Graves' hyperthyroidism and ophthalmopathy. TCR beta CDR3 sequences were amplified from RNA transcripts. The HTBI primer set was used in a first-round RT-PCR of the TCR CDR3. TCRdb reanalysed the multiplex PCR reads using MiXCR and keeps one entry per CDR3 protein. The sample consists of hundreds of thousands of distinct CDR3 sequences, 12% to 15% of them appearing once. Sequenced material: blood. These receptors all come from a woman in her late teens or twenties with Graves' hyperthyroidism.

This clonotype was seen repeatedly, ten times or more. V gene TRBV20-1 combines with J gene TRBJ2-1; TRBD2 matches 13 bases. Germline V gene lookup returns CDR1 DFQATT and CDR2 SNEGSKA (reference sequence). Trimming at V came to 4 bases and at J to 8 bases, leaving 14 bases not matched to a gene. The CDR3 totals 17 residues. The CDR3 loop reads CSATGTALAGGPYEQFF. The CDR3 DNA reads TGCAGTGCTACCGGGACGGCACTAGCGGGAGGGCCATATGAGCAGTTCTTC.

There are a few counts of this clonotype. An end of the junction does not agree with germline; a read error may underlie this. V usage is TRBV2 and J usage is TRBJ1-4; perhaps TRBD1 as D (6 bases). This CDR3 comprises 15 residues. Germline V gene data show CDR1 as SNHLY and CDR2 as FYNNEI. The CDR3 sequence: CASSDDRLNNERLFF. CDR3 nucleotide sequence: TGTGCCAGCAGTGATGACAGGCTGAATAATGAAAGACTGTTTTTT.

The genes are TRBV20-1 and TRBJ2-7; a weak D match, TRBD2 (5 bases). V dropped 0 bases and J dropped 3 bases, with 6 bases sitting between them. The CDR3 contains 12 residues. Per germline, CDR1 DFQATT and CDR2 SNEGSKA (reference sequence). CDR3 residues: CSAREADYEQYF. DNA of the CDR3: TGCAGTGCTAGAGAAGCGGACTACGAGCAGTACTTC.

A word on this clonotype: It may be a read error: a sequence one base away is much more abundant. This sequence joins TRBV20-1 and TRBJ2-7, with D perhaps TRBD2 (6 bases). From germline, CDR1 is DFQATT and CDR2 SNEGSKA (reference sequence). The CDR3 runs to 15 residues. In DNA, the CDR3 is TGCAGTGCTAGGGCCCCTTTCAGCGGGTTAAACGAGCGGTACTTC. This gives the protein CSARAPFSGLNERYF.

This clonotype was detected many times. V gene TRBV13 combines with J gene TRBJ1-3; D is undetermined. V dropped 0 bases and J dropped 14 bases, with 8 bases sitting between them. The CDR3 spans 11 residues. Germline CDR1 is PRHDT and CDR2 is FYEKMQ (reference sequence). The CDR3 loop is CASSLGPWVYF. The CDR3 nucleotides are TGTGCCAGCAGCTTAGGACCTTGGGTATATTTT. Complete variable domain (other parts from reference TRBV13 and TRBJ1-3): AAGVIQSPRHLIKEKRETATLKCYPIPRHDTVYWYQQGPGQDPQFLISFYEKMQSDKGSIPDRFSAQQFSDYHSELNMSSLELGDSALYFCASSLGPWVYFGEGSWLTVV.

Ten or more counts support this clonotype. The chain uses TRBV3-1 and TRBJ2-3; no clear D gene. V was cut by 4 bases and J by 2 bases, with 10 bases left in between. The CDR3 is made up of 14 amino acids. Germline CDR1 is LGHDT and CDR2 is YNNKEL (reference sequence). The CDR3 DNA reads as TGTGCCAGCAGCCCCCGAAGACACACAGATACGCAGTATTTT. Its translation is CASSPRRHTDTQYF.

This clonotype was detected many times. The gene calls are TRBV7-2 and TRBJ2-1, with D possibly being TRBD2 (6 bases). CDR3 length: 15 residues. The V gene lost 5 bases and the J gene lost 0 bases, with 11 bases spanning the gap. CDR1 and CDR2 from the germline V gene are SGHTA and FQGNSA. The CDR3 nucleotides read TGTGCCAGCAGCACCCGGGACTTCTCCTACAATGAGCAGTTCTTC. Translated, it gives CASSTRDFSYNEQFF.

This clonotype was counted ten times or more. This chain links TRBV6-2 or TRBV6-3 with TRBJ1-1; D is undetermined. The CDR3 is 13 amino acids. In germline, CDR1 is MNHEY, CDR2 SVGEGT. Trimming stripped 2 bases from V and 1 base from J, with 5 bases between. The CDR3 loop reads CASSYNPNTEAFF. The CDR3 DNA reads TGTGCCAGCAGTTACAATCCGAACACTGAAGCTTTCTTT.

The J gene is TRBJ2-1, the V gene TRBV7-9; 10 nucleotides align to TRBD2. CDR1 is SEHNR and CDR2 is FQNEAQ in the germline V gene (reference sequence). This CDR3 is built from 15 residues. V trimming: 2 bases; J trimming: 9 bases; junction bases outside the gene matches: 7. CDR3 amino acids: CASSLLAGVNPEQFF. In DNA, the CDR3 is TGTGCCAGCAGCTTACTAGCGGGAGTTAATCCTGAGCAGTTCTTC.

The sample holds a few counts of this clonotype. This chain links TRBV27 with TRBJ1-1, with D perhaps TRBD1 (5 bases). Trimming removed 2 bases from V and 3 bases from J, with 22 bases in between. There are 18 residues in the CDR3. Looked up from germline, CDR1 is MNHEY and CDR2 is SMNVEV (reference sequence). The DNA for the CDR3 is TGTGCCAGCAGTTTAGGCCGGGGCAATGGGGCGCTGGACACTGAAGCTTTCTTT. Amino acids: CASSLGRGNGALDTEAFF.

The chain combines TRBV28 with TRBJ2-3, with a tentative D call TRBD1 (7 bases). V shed 1 base and J shed 9 bases, with 17 bases lying between them. Germline CDR1 MDHEN, CDR2 SYDVKM. The CDR3 has 15 amino acids. The CDR3 region is CASSLLRQGGRTQYF. The DNA for the CDR3 is TGTGCCAGCAGTTTATTGAGACAGGGAGGACGCACGCAGTATTTT.

This clonotype came up many times. The genes are TRBV7-2 and TRBJ2-7; no firm D call. The CDR3 has 14 residues. The V and J ends lost 1 base and 0 bases respectively, with 7 bases between them. Germline lookup yields CDR1 SGHTA and CDR2 FQGNSA. The CDR3: CASSLDLVSYEQYF. The CDR3 DNA sequence: TGTGCCAGCAGCTTAGACTTAGTCTCCTACGAGCAGTACTTC.

This clonotype was detected many times. The rearrangement joins TRBV6-2 or TRBV6-3 to TRBJ2-1, with 10 bases aligning to TRBD2. Trimming took 6 bases from V and 8 from J; bases not matched to a gene: 13. Germline CDR1 is MNHEY and CDR2 is SVGEGT. The CDR3 is made up of 16 amino acids. CDR3 loop: CASRARLAGYRDEQFF. CDR3 coding DNA: TGTGCCAGCAGGGCCCGACTAGCGGGTTACCGGGATGAGCAGTTCTTC.

This clonotype was counted ten times or more. The chain recombines TRBV9 with TRBJ2-7; D is possibly TRBD1 or TRBD2 (6 bases each). V was trimmed by 4 bases and J by 6 bases, leaving 20 bases between them. The CDR3 runs 15 residues. Germline V gives CDR1 SGDLS, CDR2 YYNGEE. Here the CDR3 reads CASSTLGAGTGEQYF. CDR3 nucleotide sequence: TGTGCCAGCAGCACCCTGGGGGCGGGAACTGGCGAGCAGTACTTC.

This clonotype was picked up a small number of times. V is TRBV29-1 and J is TRBJ2-5, with D possibly called TRBD1 or TRBD2 (6 bases each). Germline loops: CDR1 SQVTM, CDR2 ANQGSEA. V was clipped by 7 bases and J by 5 bases, with 17 bases between them. The CDR3 runs to 13 residues. The CDR3 protein is CSGRAGGVETQYF. DNA of the CDR3: TGCAGCGGTCGGGCCGGGGGCGTGGAGACCCAGTACTTC.

The table lists this clonotype with many counts. The rearrangement uses TRBV7-9 and TRBJ2-5; 8 bases align to TRBD2. The CDR3 extends over 16 amino acids. In germline, CDR1 is SEHNR, CDR2 FQNEAQ (reference sequence). V lost 1 base and J lost 6; bases outside the gene matches: 10. CDR3 bases: TGTGCCAGCAGCTTAGGGTTAGCGGGATTGACGCAGACCCAGTACTTC. Translating gives CASSLGLAGLTQTQYF.